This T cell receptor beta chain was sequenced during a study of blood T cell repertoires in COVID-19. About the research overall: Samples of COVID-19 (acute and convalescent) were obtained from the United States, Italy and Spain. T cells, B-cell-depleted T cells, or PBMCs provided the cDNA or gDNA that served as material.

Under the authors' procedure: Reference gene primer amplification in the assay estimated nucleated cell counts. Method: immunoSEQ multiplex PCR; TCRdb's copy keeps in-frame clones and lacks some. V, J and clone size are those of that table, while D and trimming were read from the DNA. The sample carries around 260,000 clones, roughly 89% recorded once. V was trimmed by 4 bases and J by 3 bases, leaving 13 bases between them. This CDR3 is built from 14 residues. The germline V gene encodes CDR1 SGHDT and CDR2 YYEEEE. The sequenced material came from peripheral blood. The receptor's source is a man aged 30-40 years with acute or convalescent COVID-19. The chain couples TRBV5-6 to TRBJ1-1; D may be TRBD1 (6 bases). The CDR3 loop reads CASSNLRGYTEAFF. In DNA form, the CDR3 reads TGTGCCAGCAGCAACCTCAGGGGATACACTGAAGCTTTCTTT.